This passage covers 18 T cell receptor beta chains from one sample sequenced in a study of blood T cell repertoires in COVID-19. Sequencing used immunoSEQ multiplex PCR; TCRdb keeps in-frame clones, though not all of them. Among 150,000 to 200,000 clones listed, just over 85% were seen once. Sequences were obtained from peripheral blood. The receptors stem from a man in his 60s with acute or convalescent COVID-19.

This clone appeared once. This chain uses TRBV6-1 with TRBJ1-2; unclear D gene. CDR3 length: 13 residues. Germline V gene sequence: CDR1 MNHNS, CDR2 SASEGT. Deletions cut 2 bases from V and 4 bases from J, with 8 bases between. Here the CDR3 DNA reads TGTGCCAGCAGTGAAACGGGGTTCTATGGCTACACCTTC. Translation: CASSETGFYGYTF.

The chain employs TRBV28 and TRBJ1-3; 8 bases line up with TRBD1. After removal of 7 bases from V and 0 bases from J, the junction contained 8 bases not matched to a gene. The CDR3 is 16 amino acids. Germline V gene data show CDR1 as MDHEN and CDR2 as SYDVKM. The CDR3 sequence: CASIRQGALSGNTIYF. DNA for the CDR3: TGTGCCAGCATCCGGCAGGGGGCTCTCTCTGGAAACACCATATATTTT.

This CDR3 reads CACSGTANEKLFF. CDR3 DNA: TGTGCCTGTTCTGGGACAGCTAATGAAAAACTGTTTTTT. This sequence joins TRBV30 and TRBJ1-4, with 7 bases that match TRBD1. The CDR3 runs to 13 residues. V dropped 6 bases and J dropped 3; count of bases not matched to a gene: 4. Germline CDR1 is GTSNPN and CDR2 is SVGIG (reference sequence).

The chain couples TRBV9 to TRBJ2-1, with 8 bases fitting TRBD2. The CDR3 length is 20 residues. After removal of 0 bases from V and 2 bases from J, the junction contained 16 bases not matched to a gene. Germline lookup yields CDR1 SGDLS and CDR2 YYNGEE. This chain's CDR3 is CASSVAATLIQRGTYNEQFF. DNA for the CDR3: TGTGCCAGCAGCGTAGCCGCCACCCTTATCCAGCGGGGGACCTACAATGAGCAGTTCTTC.

This rearrangement joins TRBV7-9 to TRBJ2-7; 8 bases line up with TRBD2. The CDR3 contains 15 residues. The trim removed 7 bases at V and 3 bases at J, leaving 11 bases unmatched. Germline values: CDR1 SEHNR, CDR2 FQNEAQ (reference sequence). This chain's CDR3 is CASNLLGSGNYEQYF. CDR3 DNA sequence: TGTGCCAGCAACCTCCTGGGTAGCGGGAACTACGAGCAGTACTTC.

The chain links TRBV12-3 or TRBV12-4 to TRBJ1-2, with D possibly matching TRBD1 (6 bases). This CDR3 is 12 amino acids long. The V and J ends lost 4 bases and 5 bases respectively, with 8 bases between them. The CDR3 reads CASSSTGYGYTF. CDR3 sequence (DNA): TGTGCCAGCAGTTCGACAGGTTATGGCTACACCTTC.

This sequence joins TRBV7-3 and TRBJ2-2; TRBD2 aligns across 9 bases. V gave up 4 bases and J gave up 5 bases; unmatched junction bases: 14. The CDR3 contains 18 residues. The germline CDR1 and CDR2 sequences are SGHTA and FQGTGA. The CDR3: CASSSKGAGGPVTGELFF. CDR3 DNA sequence: TGTGCCAGCAGCTCCAAGGGCGCGGGAGGGCCTGTTACCGGGGAGCTGTTTTTT.

CDR3 in DNA: TGTGCCAGTAGACCCTCGAGGCGCTCCTACGAGCAGTACTTC. It translates to CASRPSRRSYEQYF. The V call is TRBV19, the J call TRBJ2-7; D is undetermined. The germline V gene has CDR1 LNHDA and CDR2 SQIVND (reference sequence). Between the trimmed V and J ends, which lost 6 bases and 0 bases, there was a span of 12 bases. The CDR3 has 14 residues.

J is TRBJ2-3 and V is TRBV4-2; TRBD2 might be the D (5 bases). The germline V and J ends were trimmed by 0 bases and 8 bases, with 9 bases remaining between them. The germline gives CDR1 LGHNA, CDR2 YNFKEQ. CDR3 length: 13 residues. For the CDR3, the DNA is TGTGCCAGCAGCCAAGATCAGAGCGGTACGCAGTATTTT. As protein: CASSQDQSGTQYF.

The chain couples TRBV19 to TRBJ1-5; D remains ambiguous. CDR1 is LNHDA, CDR2 SQIVND, per germline (reference sequence). Trimming cost V 3 bases and J 10 bases, with 10 bases left between them. CDR3 length: 12 amino acids. The CDR3: CASSIGHLPQHF. The DNA of the CDR3 is TGTGCCAGTAGTATCGGTCACCTACCCCAGCATTTT.

The J gene is TRBJ1-3, the V gene TRBV9; 8 bases are a match to TRBD1. V shed 4 bases, J shed 0 bases, and the junction held 3 bases outside the gene matches. The length of the CDR3 is 15 residues. Germline assignment: CDR1 SGDLS and CDR2 YYNGEE. In DNA form, the CDR3 reads TGTGCCAGCAGCACACAGGGGGGCTCTGGAAACACCATATATTTT. Protein: CASSTQGGSGNTIYF.

V gene TRBV18 combines with J gene TRBJ1-1; D may be TRBD1 (5 bases). Germline loops: CDR1 KGHSH, CDR2 LQKENI. CDR3 size: 13 residues. The germline V and J ends were trimmed by 5 bases and 4 bases, with 11 bases remaining between them. CDR3 sequence: CASSSGGGTEAFF. CDR3 in DNA: TGTGCCAGCTCATCGGGCGGGGGCACTGAAGCTTTCTTT.

The V and J genes are TRBV28 and TRBJ1-5; no clear D. The CDR3 totals 14 residues. In germline, CDR1 is MDHEN, CDR2 SYDVKM. V was shortened by 5 bases and J by 4 bases, with 12 bases between the two germline ends. DNA for the CDR3: TGTGCCAGCAGTCTCCTGAGGGAGAATCAGCCCCAGCATTTT. This codes for CASSLLRENQPQHF.

The sample holds one count of this clone. The V call is TRBV28, the J call TRBJ1-2, with D perhaps TRBD1 (6 bases). V was cut by 10 bases and J by 8 bases, with 20 bases left in between. Germline V gene sequence: CDR1 MDHEN, CDR2 SYDVKM. CDR3 size: 13 residues. CDR3 protein: CATGGGPGRGYTF. CDR3 coding DNA: TGTGCCACCGGCGGGGGGCCGGGTCGAGGCTACACCTTC.

This rearrangement joins TRBV24-1 to TRBJ2-7; 9 positions match TRBD1. The CDR3 consists of 16 residues. Germline V gene sequence: CDR1 KGHDR, CDR2 SFDVKD. The V gene end was trimmed by 7 bases and the J gene end by 6 bases; junction bases not matched to a gene: 15. DNA for the CDR3: TGTGCCACCAGGGCGACCCGGGACAGGGCCCGGGGCGAGCAGTACTTC. Its protein product is CATRATRDRARGEQYF.

V is TRBV28 and J is TRBJ2-1; 7 bases line up with TRBD2. J gave up 15 bases and V 3 bases, and 5 bases lay outside the gene matches. Germline assignment: CDR1 MDHEN and CDR2 SYDVKM. The CDR3 totals 11 residues. The CDR3 DNA is TGTGCCAGCAGTTTCCGGACTAGTTGGTTCTTC. This codes for CASSFRTSWFF.

The CDR3 region is CASLVTANTGELFF. CDR3 in DNA: TGTGCCAGCTTAGTGACTGCGAACACCGGGGAGCTGTTTTTT. This chain joins TRBV6-1 and TRBJ2-2; no reliable D call. The V end was cut by 8 bases, the J end by 0 bases, with 10 bases between. CDR1 is MNHNS and CDR2 is SASEGT in the germline V gene. This CDR3 region has 14 residues.

The chain joins TRBV28 to TRBJ1-2, with 8 bases matching TRBD1. This CDR3 is built from 18 residues. V lost 3 bases, J lost 0 bases, and 12 bases stayed unmatched. CDR1 and CDR2 (germline): MDHEN, SYDVKM. CDR3 region: CASSLLDRARGANYGYTF. The CDR3 DNA reads as TGTGCCAGCAGTTTGCTGGACAGGGCGCGGGGTGCTAACTATGGCTACACCTTC.